The clone carrying this TCR beta chain was observed a single time. This specimen belongs to a study of blood T cell repertoires in COVID-19. Turning to the study itself: Acute and convalescent COVID-19 specimens originated in the United States, Italy and Spain.

V was pared by 11 bases and J by 0 bases, with 13 bases between. The CDR3 is 13 amino acids. CDR1 is WNHNN, CDR2 SYGVQD, per germline (reference sequence). Authors' analysis steps: Amplification of reference gene primers provided the estimated nucleated cell counts. Clones were read by immunoSEQ multiplex PCR, and TCRdb kept only the in-frame ones, dropping some. V and J calls and clone size are copied from that table; D and trimming were computed from the DNA. The table records more than 80,000 clones, 88% of them present only once. This TCR was sampled from a man aged 80 or over with acute or convalescent COVID-19. The rearrangement uses TRBV10-1 and TRBJ1-1, with D perhaps matching TRBD1 (5 bases). Sample: peripheral blood. The CDR3 is CAARAGMNTEAFF. In nucleotides, the CDR3 is TGCGCCGCACGAGCAGGGATGAACACTGAAGCTTTCTTT.